The present T cell receptor (beta chain) was sequenced within a study of molecular identifiers for immune sequencing clone quantification. This clonotype was seen many times. Each CDR3 protein is one row after TCRdb ran MiXCR on the PCR reads. The sample holds about 640,000 distinct CDR3 sequences, nearly 20% seen once. The length of the CDR3 is 14 residues. Germline V gene sequence: CDR1 SEHNR, CDR2 FQNEAQ (reference sequence). Trimming took 2 bases from V and 4 from J, leaving 12 bases between them. The naive CD8 libraries originated from between about 17,000 and 1,000,000 sorted cells and drew on 10%, 30% or 50% RNA. The CD8+CD4-CCR7+CD45RA+ phenotype defined the sorted naive CD8 T cells.

The TCR was taken from a human donor in good health. Some libraries in this study had Jurkat cell RNA spiked in. Sequenced input: naive CD8+ T cells from blood, with Jurkat cell RNA spiked in. Specified subset: FACS-sorted CD8+CD4-CCR7+CD45RA+ naive T cells. The chain couples TRBV7-9 to TRBJ2-7, with D possibly matching TRBD1 (6 bases). The CDR3 here is CASSLLTGPYEQYF. CDR3 DNA sequence: TGTGCCAGCAGCTTACTGACAGGACCGTACGAGCAGTACTTC. The entire variable domain, with the rest obtained from reference TRBV7-9 and TRBJ2-7, is as follows: DTGVSQNPRHKITKRGQNVTFRCDPISEHNRLYWYRQTLGQGPEFLTYFQNEAQLEKSRLLSDRFSAERPKGSFSTLEIQRTEQGDSAMYLCASSLLTGPYEQYFGPGTRLTVT.